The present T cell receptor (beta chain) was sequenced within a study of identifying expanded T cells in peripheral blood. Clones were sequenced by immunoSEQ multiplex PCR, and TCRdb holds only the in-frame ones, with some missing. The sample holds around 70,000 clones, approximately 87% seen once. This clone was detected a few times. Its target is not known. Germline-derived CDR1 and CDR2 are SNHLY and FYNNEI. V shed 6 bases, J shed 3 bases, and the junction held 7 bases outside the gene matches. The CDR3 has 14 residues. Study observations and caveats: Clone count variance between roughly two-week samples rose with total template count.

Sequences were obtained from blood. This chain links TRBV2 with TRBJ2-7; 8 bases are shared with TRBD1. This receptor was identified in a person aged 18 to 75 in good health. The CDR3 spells CASSGQGFGYEQYF. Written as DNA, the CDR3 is TGTGCCAGCAGCGGACAGGGTTTCGGCTACGAGCAGTACTTC.